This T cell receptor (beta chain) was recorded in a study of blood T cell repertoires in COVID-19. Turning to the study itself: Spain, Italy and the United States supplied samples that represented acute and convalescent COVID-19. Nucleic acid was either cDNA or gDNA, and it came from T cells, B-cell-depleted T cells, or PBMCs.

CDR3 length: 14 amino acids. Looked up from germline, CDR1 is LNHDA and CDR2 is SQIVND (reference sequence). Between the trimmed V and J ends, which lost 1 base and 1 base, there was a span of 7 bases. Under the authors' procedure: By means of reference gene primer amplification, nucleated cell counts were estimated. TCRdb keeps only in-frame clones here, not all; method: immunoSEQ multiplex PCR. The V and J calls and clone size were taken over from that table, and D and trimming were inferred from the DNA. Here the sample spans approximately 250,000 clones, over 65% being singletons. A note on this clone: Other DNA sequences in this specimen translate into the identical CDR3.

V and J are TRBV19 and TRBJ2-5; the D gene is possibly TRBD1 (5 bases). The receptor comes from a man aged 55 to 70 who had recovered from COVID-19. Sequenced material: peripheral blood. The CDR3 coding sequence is TGTGCCAGTAGTATAGGGCAGGGCCAAGAGACCCAGTACTTC. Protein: CASSIGQGQETQYF.